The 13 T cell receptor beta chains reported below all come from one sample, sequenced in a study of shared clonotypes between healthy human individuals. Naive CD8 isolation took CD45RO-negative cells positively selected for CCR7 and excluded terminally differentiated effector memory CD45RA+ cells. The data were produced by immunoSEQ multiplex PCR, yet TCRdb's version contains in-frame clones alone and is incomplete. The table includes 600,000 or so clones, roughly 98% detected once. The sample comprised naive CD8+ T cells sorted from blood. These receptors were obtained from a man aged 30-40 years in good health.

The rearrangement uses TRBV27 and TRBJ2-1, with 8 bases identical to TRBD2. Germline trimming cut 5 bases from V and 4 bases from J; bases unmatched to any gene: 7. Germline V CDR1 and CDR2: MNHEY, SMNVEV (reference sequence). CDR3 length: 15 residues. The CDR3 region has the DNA TGTGCCAGCAGTCCGGGGGTAGCGGGATACAATGAGCAGTTCTTC. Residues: CASSPGVAGYNEQFF.

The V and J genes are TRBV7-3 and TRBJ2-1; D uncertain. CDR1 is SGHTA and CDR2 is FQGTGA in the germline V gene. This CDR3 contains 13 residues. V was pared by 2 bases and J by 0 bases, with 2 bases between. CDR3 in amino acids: CASSLASYNEQFF. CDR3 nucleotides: TGTGCCAGCAGCTTAGCCTCCTACAATGAGCAGTTCTTC.

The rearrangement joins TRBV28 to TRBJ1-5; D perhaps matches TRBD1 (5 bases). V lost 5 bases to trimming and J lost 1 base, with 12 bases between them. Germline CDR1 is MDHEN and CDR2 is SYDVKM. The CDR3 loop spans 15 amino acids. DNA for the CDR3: TGTGCCAGCAGTCGGAGGGGCTTAAGCAATCAGCCCCAGCATTTT. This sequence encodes CASSRRGLSNQPQHF.

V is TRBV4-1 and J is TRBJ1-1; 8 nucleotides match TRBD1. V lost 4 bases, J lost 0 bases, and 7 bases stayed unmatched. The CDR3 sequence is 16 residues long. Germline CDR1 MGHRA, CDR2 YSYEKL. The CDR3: CASSPRQGIVNTEAFF. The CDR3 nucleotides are TGCGCCAGCAGCCCAAGACAGGGGATCGTGAACACTGAAGCTTTCTTT.

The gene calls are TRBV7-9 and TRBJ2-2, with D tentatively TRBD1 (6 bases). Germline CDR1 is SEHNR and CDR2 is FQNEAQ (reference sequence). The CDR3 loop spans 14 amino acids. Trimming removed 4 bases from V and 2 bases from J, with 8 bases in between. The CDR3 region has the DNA TGTGCCAGCAGCTCAGGGGTAAACACCGGGGAGCTGTTTTTT. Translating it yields CASSSGVNTGELFF.

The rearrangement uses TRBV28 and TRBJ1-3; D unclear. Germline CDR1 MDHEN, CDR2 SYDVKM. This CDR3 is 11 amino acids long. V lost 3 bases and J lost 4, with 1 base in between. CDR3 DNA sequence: TGTGCCAGCAGTTTCGGAAACACCATATATTTT. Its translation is CASSFGNTIYF.

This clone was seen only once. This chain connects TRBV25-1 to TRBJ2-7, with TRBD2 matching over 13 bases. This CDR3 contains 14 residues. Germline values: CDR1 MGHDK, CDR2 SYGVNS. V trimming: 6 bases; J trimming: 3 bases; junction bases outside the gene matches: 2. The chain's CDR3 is CASSWTSGSYEQYF. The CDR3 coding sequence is TGTGCCAGCAGCTGGACTAGCGGGAGCTACGAGCAGTACTTC.

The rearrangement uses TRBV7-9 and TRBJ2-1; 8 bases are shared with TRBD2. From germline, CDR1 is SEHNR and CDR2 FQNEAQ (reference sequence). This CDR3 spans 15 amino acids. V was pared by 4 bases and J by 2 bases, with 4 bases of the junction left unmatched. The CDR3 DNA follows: TGTGCCAGCAGCTCCTCCGGGGGGGCCTACAATGAGCAGTTCTTC. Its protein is CASSSSGGAYNEQFF.

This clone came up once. This CDR3 is CATSRVGDYNEQFF. Here the CDR3 DNA reads TGTGCCACCAGCAGGGTGGGGGACTACAATGAGCAGTTCTTC. The chain has TRBV15 and TRBJ2-1, with D perhaps TRBD1 or TRBD2 (5 bases each). Germline V gene sequence: CDR1 LNHNV, CDR2 YYDKDF (reference sequence). V was trimmed by 3 bases and J by 3 bases, leaving 9 bases between them. CDR3 size: 14 residues.

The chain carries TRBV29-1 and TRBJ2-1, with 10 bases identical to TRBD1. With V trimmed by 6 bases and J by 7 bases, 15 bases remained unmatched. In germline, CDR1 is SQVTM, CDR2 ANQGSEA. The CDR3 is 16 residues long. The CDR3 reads CSVNWAGTGELNEQFF. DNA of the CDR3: TGCAGCGTGAATTGGGCCGGGACAGGGGAATTGAATGAGCAGTTCTTC.

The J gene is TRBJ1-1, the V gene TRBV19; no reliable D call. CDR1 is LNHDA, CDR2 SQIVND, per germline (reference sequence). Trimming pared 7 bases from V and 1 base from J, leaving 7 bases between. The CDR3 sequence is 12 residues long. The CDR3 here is CASKNPNTEAFF. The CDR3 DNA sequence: TGTGCCAGTAAGAACCCGAACACTGAAGCTTTCTTT.

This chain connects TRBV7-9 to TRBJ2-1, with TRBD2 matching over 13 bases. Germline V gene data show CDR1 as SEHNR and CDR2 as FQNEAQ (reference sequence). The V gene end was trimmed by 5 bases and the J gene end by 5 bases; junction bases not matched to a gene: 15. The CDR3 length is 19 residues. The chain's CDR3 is CASSRGTSGILPVNNEQFF. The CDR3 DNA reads TGTGCCAGCAGCAGGGGGACTAGCGGGATCTTACCGGTGAACAATGAGCAGTTCTTC.

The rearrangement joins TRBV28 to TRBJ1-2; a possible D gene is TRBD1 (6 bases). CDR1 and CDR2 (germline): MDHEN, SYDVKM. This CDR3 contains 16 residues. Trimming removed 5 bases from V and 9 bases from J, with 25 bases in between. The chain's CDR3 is CASSPSGGVRFYRYTF. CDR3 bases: TGTGCCAGCAGTCCCTCGGGGGGCGTAAGGTTTTATCGCTACACCTTC.